This T cell receptor (beta chain) emerged from a study of response to subunit inactivated influenza vaccine. The length of the CDR3 is 17 residues. Trimming removed 1 base from V and 0 bases from J; junction bases left unmatched: 7. Germline assignment: CDR1 SGHAT and CDR2 FQNNGV. MiXCR, applied by TCRdb to the RT-PCR reads, yields one record per CDR3 protein. The repertoire holds about 830,000 distinct CDR3 sequences, with around a sixth as singletons. A few counts support this clonotype. Its antigen is not identified. Study-level points and caveats: Authors suggested each seasonal flu vaccination may recruit only limited numbers of new T cells.

The chain uses TRBV11-2 and TRBJ1-1; 8 bases align to TRBD1. This specimen consisted of PBMCs from blood, obtained 5 to 6 days after vaccination. This sequence originates from a man aged 45 to 65 who received an inactivated influenza vaccine. The CDR3 reads CASSLADRGRMNTEAFF. CDR3 coding DNA: TGTGCCAGCAGCTTAGCCGACAGGGGAAGAATGAACACTGAAGCTTTCTTT.